The 6 T cell receptor beta chains in this list originate from one sample, sequenced in a study of PD-L1 blockade in urothelial cancer. The data were produced by immunoSEQ multiplex PCR, yet TCRdb's version contains in-frame clones alone and is incomplete. Of fewer than 60,000 clones listed, about 86% are singletons. Sample time point: pretreatment peripheral blood. This specimen consisted of PBMCs, obtained around atezolizumab (anti-PD-L1) treatment. The source is a man in his 70s with urothelial cancer.

This clone was observed once. The rearrangement uses TRBV27 and TRBJ1-2; no firm D call. CDR3 length: 13 residues. Trimming stripped 2 bases from V and 5 bases from J, with 9 bases between. The germline gives CDR1 MNHEY, CDR2 SMNVEV (reference sequence). CDR3 bases: TGTGCCAGCAGTTTAAGTTACGGTTATGGCTACACCTTC. Protein product: CASSLSYGYGYTF.

The chain joins TRBV6-4 to TRBJ1-2; no reliable D call. This CDR3 spans 15 amino acids. Trimming left V 0 bases short and J 0 bases short, with 8 bases between. Germline loops: CDR1 MRHNA, CDR2 SNTAGT. The CDR3 region is CASSDSINSNYGYTF. As DNA, the CDR3 is TGTGCCAGCAGTGACTCGATTAACTCTAACTATGGCTACACCTTC.

This chain uses TRBV20-1 with TRBJ1-1; TRBD1 is a possible D gene (6 bases). V was clipped by 5 bases and J by 10 bases, with 14 bases between them. This CDR3 region has 11 residues. The germline CDR1 and CDR2 sequences are DFQATT and SNEGSKA (reference sequence). Here the CDR3 reads CSAEGRQAAFF. The CDR3 DNA follows: TGCAGTGCTGAGGGGAGACAGGCAGCTTTCTTT.

This chain uses TRBV6-5 with TRBJ2-7, with TRBD1 as a possible D gene (6 bases). The CDR3 spans 15 residues. V was pared by 0 bases and J by 5 bases, with 14 bases between. Germline assignment: CDR1 MNHEY and CDR2 SVGAGI. The CDR3 is CASSYSKGRGHEQYF. CDR3 nucleotide sequence: TGTGCCAGCAGTTACTCGAAAGGCAGGGGCCACGAGCAGTACTTC.

V gene TRBV5-4 combines with J gene TRBJ2-7; TRBD1 matches at 7 bases. Per the germline V gene, CDR1 is SGHNT and CDR2 is YYREEE (reference sequence). V lost 4 bases, J lost 3 bases, and 10 bases stayed unmatched. This CDR3 has 15 residues. In nucleotides, the CDR3 is TGTGCCAGCAGCGAACCGGGACAGCGCGTCTACGAGCAGTACTTC. Translation gives CASSEPGQRVYEQYF.

The chain is built from TRBV5-4 and TRBJ2-5, with TRBD2 identical over 8 bases. The CDR3 runs to 15 residues. Germline V gives CDR1 SGHNT, CDR2 YYREEE (reference sequence). V was pared by 2 bases and J by 5 bases, with 8 bases of the junction left unmatched. In DNA, the CDR3 is TGTGCCAGCAGCTTAACAGCGGGAGCGAGGGAGACCCAGTACTTC. It yields the protein CASSLTAGARETQYF.